These 18 T cell receptor beta chains share one sample of origin, sequenced in a study of blood T cell repertoires in COVID-19. Produced via immunoSEQ multiplex PCR; TCRdb's table is partial and in-frame only. The repertoire has 180,000 or so clones, about 83% of them found once; the top ten carry approximately 18%. Source material: peripheral blood. The receptors here all came from a person aged 70 to 85 with COVID-19, enrolled during active disease.

The V call is TRBV4-1, the J call TRBJ2-7, with TRBD1 matching over 7 bases. Germline CDR1 MGHRA, CDR2 YSYEKL. The CDR3 extends over 15 amino acids. The V segment lost 3 bases and the J segment 5 bases; nucleotides outside the gene matches: 10. CDR3 bases: TGCGCCAGCAGCCAGCAGCCCGACAGGGCTCACGAGCAGTACTTC. Translating gives CASSQQPDRAHEQYF.

Here the CDR3 reads CASSGGNSVHEQYF. The CDR3, as DNA: TGCGCCAGCAGTGGGGGGAACTCCGTGCACGAGCAGTACTTC. V usage is TRBV5-1 and J usage is TRBJ2-7; possible D gene TRBD2, 6 bases. The germline V and J ends were trimmed by 5 bases and 5 bases, with 17 bases remaining between them. This CDR3 comprises 14 residues. Germline-derived CDR1 and CDR2 are SGHRS and YFSETQ.

Note on this clone: This same CDR3 is encoded by further DNA sequences in the sample. V and J are TRBV10-3 and TRBJ2-3; 7 bases agree with TRBD1. J lost 0 bases, V lost 4 bases, and 4 bases had no gene match. CDR1 and CDR2 (germline): ENHRY, SYGVKD. There are 15 residues in the CDR3. This CDR3 is CAISGGRGSTDTQYF. In DNA form, the CDR3 reads TGTGCCATCAGTGGGGGCAGGGGGAGCACAGATACGCAGTATTTT.

V gene TRBV28 combines with J gene TRBJ2-1, with 8 nucleotides matching TRBD1. The CDR3 loop spans 14 amino acids. With V trimmed by 10 bases and J by 4 bases, 9 bases remained unmatched. The germline V gene encodes CDR1 MDHEN and CDR2 SYDVKM. CDR3 bases: TGTGCCACCAGGGGGCCGGGGGAGTACAATGAGCAGTTCTTC. This codes for CATRGPGEYNEQFF.

The chain joins TRBV27 to TRBJ2-6; no reliable D call. The V gene's germline CDR1 is MNHEY and CDR2 SMNVEV (reference sequence). This CDR3 has 14 residues. V shed 8 bases and J shed 0 bases, with 8 bases lying between them. Written as DNA, the CDR3 is TGTGCCAGCGGGCGCTTCTCTGGGGCCAACGTCCTGACTTTC. Encoded protein: CASGRFSGANVLTF.

Here the CDR3 reads CASSEALLGGNYGYTF. CDR3 coding DNA: TGTGCCAGCAGTGAAGCTCTCCTGGGAGGCAACTATGGCTACACCTTC. The chain uses TRBV6-1 and TRBJ1-2, with D hard to call. The CDR3 has 16 residues. CDR1 is MNHNS and CDR2 is SASEGT in the germline V gene. Trimming removed 0 bases at V and 2 bases at J, with 13 bases between.

The sample holds one count of this clone. Other DNA sequences in the sample encode the same CDR3. The chain carries TRBV19 and TRBJ1-6, with TRBD1 matching 9 bases. This CDR3 is built from 13 residues. Per the germline V gene, CDR1 is LNHDA and CDR2 is SQIVND (reference sequence). Unmatched junction bases numbered 3, after V lost 6 bases and J lost 9 bases. The CDR3 reads CASSRDRASPLHF. The CDR3 DNA sequence: TGTGCCAGTAGCCGGGACAGGGCTTCACCCCTCCACTTT.

J is TRBJ2-3 and V is TRBV7-8, with TRBD2 as a possible D gene (6 bases). This CDR3 region has 15 residues. Germline V CDR1 and CDR2: SGHVS, FQNEAQ. Trimming removed 3 bases from V and 3 bases from J, with 13 bases in between. In nucleotides, the CDR3 is TGTGCCAGCAGCTTCTCAGCGGGTGTGACAGATACGCAGTATTTT. Amino acids: CASSFSAGVTDTQYF.

This chain connects TRBV27 to TRBJ1-1; 7 bases agree with TRBD1. CDR3 length: 12 residues. V shed 5 bases and J 10 bases; nucleotides not matched to a gene: 7. Germline-derived CDR1 and CDR2 are MNHEY and SMNVEV (reference sequence). CDR3 region: CASSMTGSTAFF. In DNA form, the CDR3 reads TGTGCCAGCAGTATGACAGGGTCTACAGCTTTCTTT.

This clone was seen a few times. V and J are TRBV7-9 and TRBJ1-4, with a tentative D call TRBD1 (5 bases). Trimming pared 11 bases from V and 11 bases from J, leaving 18 bases between. This CDR3 comprises 12 residues. In germline, CDR1 is SEHNR, CDR2 FQNEAQ (reference sequence). DNA of the CDR3: TGTGCCGCGGGGGAGGGCCCGGAGAAACTGTTTTTT. Encoded protein: CAAGEGPEKLFF.

This clone appeared many times. The chain has TRBV13 and TRBJ2-1; 12 bases agree with TRBD2. Germline lookup yields CDR1 PRHDT and CDR2 FYEKMQ (reference sequence). This CDR3 spans 15 amino acids. The trim removed 4 bases at V and 9 bases at J, leaving 7 bases unmatched. CDR3 DNA: TGTGCCAGCAGCTCGACTAGCGGGAGAAATGGTGAGCAGTTCTTC. Amino acid sequence: CASSSTSGRNGEQFF.

The rearrangement links TRBV28 to TRBJ2-1, with D maybe TRBD1 (6 bases). In germline, CDR1 is MDHEN, CDR2 SYDVKM. V was pared by 10 bases and J by 2 bases, with 12 bases between. The CDR3 spans 13 residues. CDR3 DNA sequence: TGTGCCACTGACAGGTCTACCTACAATGAGCAGTTCTTC. It is translated as CATDRSTYNEQFF.

The gene calls are TRBV15 and TRBJ1-1, with D possibly being TRBD1 (5 bases). Germline loops: CDR1 LNHNV, CDR2 YYDKDF (reference sequence). This CDR3 is built from 15 residues. V shed 5 bases and J shed 1 base, with 14 bases lying between them. The CDR3 is CATSVPGQGNTEAFF. For the CDR3, the DNA is TGTGCCACCAGCGTCCCCGGGCAGGGGAACACTGAAGCTTTCTTT.

The chain couples TRBV6-6 to TRBJ1-2, with 9 bases matching TRBD1. Germline lookup yields CDR1 MNHNY and CDR2 SVGAGI (reference sequence). Losses at the gene ends were 5 bases for V and 4 bases for J; bases not matched to a gene: 8. This CDR3 has 15 amino acids. CDR3 region: CASSGQGRVGYGYTF. In nucleotides, the CDR3 is TGTGCCAGCAGTGGACAGGGGAGGGTGGGCTATGGCTACACCTTC.

This clone appeared once. V and J are TRBV19 and TRBJ1-6, with D perhaps matching TRBD1 (5 bases). Trimming pared 4 bases from V and 10 bases from J, leaving 8 bases between. CDR1 is LNHDA and CDR2 is SQIVND in the germline V gene (reference sequence). The CDR3 is 12 amino acids. CDR3 loop: CASSTGISPLHF. The CDR3 nucleotides are TGTGCCAGTAGTACAGGGATATCACCCCTCCACTTT. The variable domain in full, completed from reference TRBV19 and TRBJ1-6, reads DGGITQSPKYLFRKEGQNVTLSCEQNLNHDAMYWYRQDPGQGLRLIYYSQIVNDFQKGDIAEGYSVSREKKESFPLTVTSAQKNPTAFYLCASSTGISPLHFGNGTRLTVT.

This chain connects TRBV9 to TRBJ2-3; a weak D match, TRBD1 (5 bases). The V end lost 0 bases, the J end lost 1 base, and 6 bases lay between the germline ends. Germline V gene data show CDR1 as SGDLS and CDR2 as YYNGEE. The CDR3 consists of 14 residues. CDR3 DNA: TGTGCCAGCAGCGTAGGACAGCGCACAGATACGCAGTATTTT. It encodes CASSVGQRTDTQYF.

The chain recombines TRBV18 with TRBJ2-1; 9 nucleotides line up with TRBD1. In germline, CDR1 is KGHSH, CDR2 LQKENI. Trimming cost V 3 bases and J 5 bases; bases outside gene matches: 17. The CDR3 has 19 amino acids. CDR3 sequence: CASSPLRGQGNKPDNEQFF. CDR3 bases: TGTGCCAGCTCACCCCTACGGGGACAGGGTAACAAGCCGGACAATGAGCAGTTCTTC.

This clone was counted once. The rearrangement links TRBV28 to TRBJ1-4, with 8 bases identical to TRBD1. This CDR3 has 15 amino acids. Germline V gene lookup returns CDR1 MDHEN and CDR2 SYDVKM. V gave up 6 bases and J gave up 0 bases; unmatched junction bases: 3. Written as DNA, the CDR3 is TGTGCCAGCAGCGTGACAGGGGCAACTAATGAAAAACTGTTTTTT. Its protein product is CASSVTGATNEKLFF.